These T cell receptor beta chains were read from a single sample in a study of response to subunit inactivated influenza vaccine. TCRdb reprocessed the RT-PCR reads via MiXCR and lists one record per CDR3 protein. The top ten hold 10% of the sample, which has around 530,000 distinct CDR3 sequences, roughly 10% seen once. Here the sequenced sample was PBMCs from blood, taken on the day of vaccination. These receptors were obtained from a man aged 45-65 years who received an inactivated influenza vaccine. CDR3s include the opening cysteine and the closing phenylalanine or tryptophan. A D gene is named only where the DNA matches it firmly. Only part of the rows carry a size: once, few, many, or a class if the clone is expanded.

j_gene: TRBJ2-5
d_gene: TRBD2
v_gene: TRBV6-1
abundance: -
CDR3aa: CASGVAGLGETQYF

j_gene: TRBJ1-4
d_gene: -
v_gene: TRBV6-1
abundance: few
CDR3aa: CASSEQGLGEKLFF

j_gene: TRBJ1-1
d_gene: -
v_gene: TRBV11-2
abundance: few
CDR3aa: CASSLDGLGGAFF

j_gene: TRBJ2-5
d_gene: -
v_gene: TRBV5-5
abundance: many
CDR3aa: CASSLTGTLQETQYF

j_gene: TRBJ2-1
d_gene: TRBD2
v_gene: TRBV12-3/TRBV12-4
abundance: few
CDR3aa: CASRLAGAYEQFF

j_gene: TRBJ2-1
d_gene: -
v_gene: TRBV29-1
abundance: -
CDR3aa: CSVLLDPTLGQFF

j_gene: TRBJ2-1
d_gene: TRBD1
v_gene: TRBV5-1
abundance: many
CDR3aa: CASRTGRTEQFF

j_gene: TRBJ2-1
d_gene: TRBD1
v_gene: TRBV12-5
abundance: few
CDR3aa: CASGFLTGSSEQFF

j_gene: TRBJ2-5
d_gene: TRBD2
v_gene: TRBV5-4
abundance: -
CDR3aa: CASSLGGLVHETQYF

j_gene: TRBJ2-1
d_gene: -
v_gene: TRBV29-1
abundance: many
CDR3aa: CSVDDEGPSSYNEQFF